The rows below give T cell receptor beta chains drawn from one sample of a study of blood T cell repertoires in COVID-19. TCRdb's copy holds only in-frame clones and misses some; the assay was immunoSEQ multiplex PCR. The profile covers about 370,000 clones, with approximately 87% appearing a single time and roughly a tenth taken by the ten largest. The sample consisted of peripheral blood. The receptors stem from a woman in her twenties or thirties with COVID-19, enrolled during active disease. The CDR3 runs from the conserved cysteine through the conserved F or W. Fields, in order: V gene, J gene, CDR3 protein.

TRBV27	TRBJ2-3	CASSPSGSSDTQYF
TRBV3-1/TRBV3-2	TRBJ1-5	CASSRGLTSNQPQHF
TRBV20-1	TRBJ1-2	CSARRAAGYTF
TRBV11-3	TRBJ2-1	CASSFGGGGYNEQFF
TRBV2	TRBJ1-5	CASSVSGDSNQPQHF
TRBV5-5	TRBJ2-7	CASSLGAGSSYEQYF
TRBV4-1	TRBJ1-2	CASSQAPSDRVGGYTF
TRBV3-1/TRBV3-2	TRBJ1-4	CASSLGTGGTNEKLFF
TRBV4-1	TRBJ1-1	CASSQEGGTTEAFF
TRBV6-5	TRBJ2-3	CASSYRGITDTQYF
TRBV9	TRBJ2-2	CASSPPRGMGAGELFF
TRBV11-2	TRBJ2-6	CASSLVQVLTRANVLTF
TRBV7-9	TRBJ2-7	CASSLVGAVNYEQYF
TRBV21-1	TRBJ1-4	CASPMERGGRGLQKLFF
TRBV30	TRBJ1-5	CAWSSGTVNQPQHF
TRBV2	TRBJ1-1	CASRPAGGTEAFF
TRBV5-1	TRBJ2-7	CASSPLGGQTYYEQYF
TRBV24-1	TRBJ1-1	CATSEAGTENTEAFF
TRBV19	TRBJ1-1	CASIPWDRGMKTEAFF
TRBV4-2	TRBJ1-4	CASSPLTQGANEKLFF
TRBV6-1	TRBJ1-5	CASSDRQGTQPQHF
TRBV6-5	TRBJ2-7	CASSADQGHEQYF
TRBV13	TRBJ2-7	CASSLNRGRSHEQYF